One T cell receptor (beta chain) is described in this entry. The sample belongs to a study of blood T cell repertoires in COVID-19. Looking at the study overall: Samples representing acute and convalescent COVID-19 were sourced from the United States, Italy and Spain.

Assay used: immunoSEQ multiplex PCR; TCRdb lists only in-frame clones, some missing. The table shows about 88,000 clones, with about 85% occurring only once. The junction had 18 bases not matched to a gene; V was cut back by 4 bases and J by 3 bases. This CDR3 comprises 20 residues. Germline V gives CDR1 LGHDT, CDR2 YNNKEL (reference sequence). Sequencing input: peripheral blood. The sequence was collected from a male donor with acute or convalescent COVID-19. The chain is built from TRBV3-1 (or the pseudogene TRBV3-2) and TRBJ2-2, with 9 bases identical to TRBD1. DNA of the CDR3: TGTGCCAGCAGCCCGACAGGTCCCGGGACAGGGATCACCTACACCGGGGAGCTGTTTTTT. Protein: CASSPTGPGTGITYTGELFF.